The clone carrying this T cell receptor beta chain turned up a few times. The antigen remains unidentified. TCRdb re-called the 5' RACE reads through MiXCR, storing one row per CDR3 protein. Among roughly 470,000 distinct CDR3 sequences listed, roughly a quarter were seen once. The record originates from a study of CD8 T cells in ankylosing spondylitis. Findings of the study overall: Ankylosing spondylitis blood seemed to carry a telltale TCR beta motif made of fewer than ten highly homologous variants. Researchers reportedly found disease-linked clones significantly enriched in matched ankylosing spondylitis synovial fluid.

The CDR3 contains 14 residues. The V and J ends lost 5 bases and 0 bases respectively, with 8 bases between them. The V gene's germline CDR1 is MNHNS and CDR2 SASEGT. Input material: blood, either unsorted or a sorted T cell fraction (not recorded which). The sequence was collected from a male donor with ankylosing spondylitis. V usage is TRBV6-1 and J usage is TRBJ1-5; D perhaps matches TRBD1 (5 bases). The chain's CDR3 is CASSRQFSNQPQHF. For the CDR3, the DNA is TGTGCCAGCAGTAGACAGTTTAGCAATCAGCCCCAGCATTTT.